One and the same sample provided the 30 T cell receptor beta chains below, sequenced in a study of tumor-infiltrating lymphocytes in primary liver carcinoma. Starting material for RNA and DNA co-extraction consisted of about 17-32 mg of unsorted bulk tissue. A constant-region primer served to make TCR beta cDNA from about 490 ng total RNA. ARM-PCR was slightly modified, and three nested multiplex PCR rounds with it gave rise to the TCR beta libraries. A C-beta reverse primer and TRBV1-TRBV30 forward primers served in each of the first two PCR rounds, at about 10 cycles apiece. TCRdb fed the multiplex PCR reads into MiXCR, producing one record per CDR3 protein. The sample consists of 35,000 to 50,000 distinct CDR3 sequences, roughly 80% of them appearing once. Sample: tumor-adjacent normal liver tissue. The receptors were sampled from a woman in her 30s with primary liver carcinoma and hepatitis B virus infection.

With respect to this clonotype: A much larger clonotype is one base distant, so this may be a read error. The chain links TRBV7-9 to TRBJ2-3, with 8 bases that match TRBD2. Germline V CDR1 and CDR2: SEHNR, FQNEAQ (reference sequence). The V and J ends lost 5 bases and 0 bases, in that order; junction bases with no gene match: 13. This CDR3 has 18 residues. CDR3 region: CASSPLPVSGTSTDTQYF. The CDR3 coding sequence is TGTGCCAGCAGCCCACTCCCCGTTAGCGGGACTAGCACAGATACGCAGTATTTT. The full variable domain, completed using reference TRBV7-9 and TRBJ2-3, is DTGVSQNPRHKITKRGQNVTFRCDPISEHNRLYWYRQTLGQGPEFLTYFQNEAQLEKSRLLSDRFSAERPKGSFSTLEIQRTEQGDSAMYLCASSPLPVSGTSTDTQYFGPGTRLTVL.

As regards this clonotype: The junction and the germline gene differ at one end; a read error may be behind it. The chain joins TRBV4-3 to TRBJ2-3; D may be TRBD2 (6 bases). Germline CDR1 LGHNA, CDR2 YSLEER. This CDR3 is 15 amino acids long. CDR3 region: CSRSQESGGTDTQYF. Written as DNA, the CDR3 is TGCTCCAGAAGCCAAGAGTCGGGAGGCACAGATACGCAGTATTTT.

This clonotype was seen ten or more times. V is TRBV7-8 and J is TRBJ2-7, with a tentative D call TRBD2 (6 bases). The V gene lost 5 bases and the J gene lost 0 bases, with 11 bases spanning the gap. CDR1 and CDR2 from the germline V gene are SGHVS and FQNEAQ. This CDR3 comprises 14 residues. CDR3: CASSPTRSSYEQYF. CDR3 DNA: TGTGCCAGCAGCCCGACTAGGAGCTCCTACGAGCAGTACTTC.

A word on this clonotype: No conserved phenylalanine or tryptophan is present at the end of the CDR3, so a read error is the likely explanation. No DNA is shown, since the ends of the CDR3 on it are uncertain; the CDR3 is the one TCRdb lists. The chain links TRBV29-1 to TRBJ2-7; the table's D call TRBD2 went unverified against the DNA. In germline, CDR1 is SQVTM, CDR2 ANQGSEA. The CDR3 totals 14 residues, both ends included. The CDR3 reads CSFRTSGSLKEQYS.

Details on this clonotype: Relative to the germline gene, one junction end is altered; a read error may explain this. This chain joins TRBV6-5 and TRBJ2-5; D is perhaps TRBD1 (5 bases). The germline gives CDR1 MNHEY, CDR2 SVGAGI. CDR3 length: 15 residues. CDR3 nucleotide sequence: TGTGACAGCAGTTGCTTTCCGGCAGGGCGGGAGACCCAGTACTTC. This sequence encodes CDSSCFPAGRETQYF.

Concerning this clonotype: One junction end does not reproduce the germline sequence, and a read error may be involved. The CDR3 sequence: CASTQGGGGYIF. The CDR3 region has the DNA TGTGCAAGCACTCAGGGGGGTGGAGGCTACATCTTC. The V and J genes are TRBV11-2 and TRBJ1-2; 7 bases align to TRBD1. This CDR3 spans 12 amino acids. Germline assignment: CDR1 SGHAT and CDR2 FQNNGV.

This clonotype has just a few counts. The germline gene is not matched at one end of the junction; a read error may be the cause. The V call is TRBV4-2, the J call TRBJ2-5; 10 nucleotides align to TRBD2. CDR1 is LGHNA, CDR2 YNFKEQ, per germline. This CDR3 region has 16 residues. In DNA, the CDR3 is TGTGCCAACAGCCGAGGCGGGCTAGCGGGAGTGGAGACCCAGTACTTC. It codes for CANSRGGLAGVETQYF.

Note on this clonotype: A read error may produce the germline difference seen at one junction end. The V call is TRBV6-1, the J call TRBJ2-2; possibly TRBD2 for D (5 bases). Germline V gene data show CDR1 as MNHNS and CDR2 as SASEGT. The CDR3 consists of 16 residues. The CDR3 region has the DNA TGTGCCGGCAGTGGGCGTGGAGGAGCGAACACCGGGGAGCTGTTTTTT. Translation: CAGSGRGGANTGELFF.

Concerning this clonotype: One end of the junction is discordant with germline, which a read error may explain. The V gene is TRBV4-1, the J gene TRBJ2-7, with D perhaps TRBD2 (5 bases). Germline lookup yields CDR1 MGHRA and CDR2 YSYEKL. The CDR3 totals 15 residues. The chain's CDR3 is CAGSQLFNGIYEQYF. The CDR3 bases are TGCGCCGGCAGCCAACTTTTTAACGGGATCTACGAGCAGTACTTC.

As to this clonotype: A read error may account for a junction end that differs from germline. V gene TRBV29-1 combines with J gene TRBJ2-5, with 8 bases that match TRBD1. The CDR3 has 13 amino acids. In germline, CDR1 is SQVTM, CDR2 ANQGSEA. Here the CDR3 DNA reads TGCAGCGTCGGGACAGGTCGGAGAGAGGCCCAGTACTTC. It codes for CSVGTGRREAQYF.

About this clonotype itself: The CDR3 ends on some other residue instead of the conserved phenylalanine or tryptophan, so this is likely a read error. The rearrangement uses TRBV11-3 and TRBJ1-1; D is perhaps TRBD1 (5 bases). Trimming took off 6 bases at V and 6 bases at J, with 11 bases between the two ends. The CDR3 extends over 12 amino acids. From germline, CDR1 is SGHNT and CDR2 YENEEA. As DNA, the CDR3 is TGTGCCAGCAGGCAGACAGCGTCTGAAGCTTTCCTT. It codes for CASRQTASEAFL.

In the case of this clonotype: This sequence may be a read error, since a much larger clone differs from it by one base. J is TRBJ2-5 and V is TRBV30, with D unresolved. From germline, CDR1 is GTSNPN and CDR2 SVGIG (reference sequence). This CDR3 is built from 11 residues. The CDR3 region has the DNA TGTACCTGGAGCGCGACAGAGACCCAGTACTTC. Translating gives CTWSATETQYF.

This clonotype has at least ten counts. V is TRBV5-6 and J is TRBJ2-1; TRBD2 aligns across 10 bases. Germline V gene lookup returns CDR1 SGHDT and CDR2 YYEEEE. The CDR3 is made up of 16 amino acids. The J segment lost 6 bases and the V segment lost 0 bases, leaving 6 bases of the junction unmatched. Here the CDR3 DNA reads TGTGCCAGCAGCTTGGAGAAGGGACTAGCGATCAATGAGCAGTTCTTC. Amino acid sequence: CASSLEKGLAINEQFF.

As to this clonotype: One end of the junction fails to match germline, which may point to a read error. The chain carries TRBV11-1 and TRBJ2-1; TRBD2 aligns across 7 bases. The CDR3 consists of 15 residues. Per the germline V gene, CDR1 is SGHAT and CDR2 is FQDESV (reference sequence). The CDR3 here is CTSSLGGHLLGMQFF. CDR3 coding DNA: TGTACCAGCAGCTTGGGAGGGCATCTACTGGGAATGCAGTTCTTC.

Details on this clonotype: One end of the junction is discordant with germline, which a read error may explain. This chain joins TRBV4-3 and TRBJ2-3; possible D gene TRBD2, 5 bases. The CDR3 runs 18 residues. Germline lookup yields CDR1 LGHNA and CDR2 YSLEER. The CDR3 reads CASSQWVWLGDPDDTQYF. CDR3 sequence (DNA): TGTGCTAGCAGCCAGTGGGTCTGGCTGGGTGATCCCGATGATACGCAGTATTTT.

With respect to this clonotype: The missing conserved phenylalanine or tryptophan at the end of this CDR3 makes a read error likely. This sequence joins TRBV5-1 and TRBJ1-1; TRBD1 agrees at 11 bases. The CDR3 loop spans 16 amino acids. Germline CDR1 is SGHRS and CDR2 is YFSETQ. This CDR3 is CVSSAGTGGWNTEAFL. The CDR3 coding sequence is TGCGTCAGCAGCGCCGGGACAGGGGGATGGAACACTGAAGCTTTCCTT.

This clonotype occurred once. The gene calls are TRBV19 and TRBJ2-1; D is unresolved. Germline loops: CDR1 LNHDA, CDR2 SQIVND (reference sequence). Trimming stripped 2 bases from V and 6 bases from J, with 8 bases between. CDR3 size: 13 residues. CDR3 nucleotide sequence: TGTGCCAGTAGTATACGGGTTCCCAATGAGCAGTTCTTC. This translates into CASSIRVPNEQFF.

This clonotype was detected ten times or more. The chain's CDR3 is CASSDHGGTSGSRQFF. CDR3 nucleotides: TGTGCCAGCAGCGACCACGGCGGGACTAGCGGGAGTCGACAGTTCTTC. This chain links TRBV11-1 with TRBJ2-1; TRBD2 matches at 14 bases. Germline trimming cut 5 bases from V and 13 bases from J; bases unmatched to any gene: 13. The CDR3 spans 16 residues. Germline values: CDR1 SGHAT, CDR2 FQDESV (reference sequence).

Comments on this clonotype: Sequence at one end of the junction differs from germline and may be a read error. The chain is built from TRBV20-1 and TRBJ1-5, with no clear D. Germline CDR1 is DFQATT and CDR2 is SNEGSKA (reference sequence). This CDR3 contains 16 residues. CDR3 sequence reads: CSAREFGSASYQPQDF. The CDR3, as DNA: TGCAGTGCTAGAGAATTTGGTAGTGCTAGTTATCAGCCCCAGGATTTT.

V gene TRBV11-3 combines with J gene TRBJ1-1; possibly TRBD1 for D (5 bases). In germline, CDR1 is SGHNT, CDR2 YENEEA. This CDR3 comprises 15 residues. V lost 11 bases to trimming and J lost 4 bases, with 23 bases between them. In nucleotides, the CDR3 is TGTGCCTCCAGTCAGGGTGCGCCATTCTCCACTGAAGCTTTCTTT. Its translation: CASSQGAPFSTEAFF.

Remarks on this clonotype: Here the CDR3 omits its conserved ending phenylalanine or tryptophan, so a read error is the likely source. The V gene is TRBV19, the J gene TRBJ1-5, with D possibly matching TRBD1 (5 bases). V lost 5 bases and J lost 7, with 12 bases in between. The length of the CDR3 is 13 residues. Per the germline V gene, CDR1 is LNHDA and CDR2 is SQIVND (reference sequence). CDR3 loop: CASSPGNLQPQHS. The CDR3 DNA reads TGTGCCAGTAGTCCAGGGAATTTGCAGCCCCAGCATTCT.

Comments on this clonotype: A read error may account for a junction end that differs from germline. CDR3 in DNA: TGTGTCGGCAGCGCCCCCCGGGGCCTCGCCCTCTACGAACAGTACTTC. Its translation: CVGSAPRGLALYEQYF. The chain employs TRBV7-8 and TRBJ2-7; D may be TRBD1 or TRBD2 (5 bases each). The V gene's germline CDR1 is SGHVS and CDR2 FQNEAQ. The CDR3 extends over 16 amino acids.

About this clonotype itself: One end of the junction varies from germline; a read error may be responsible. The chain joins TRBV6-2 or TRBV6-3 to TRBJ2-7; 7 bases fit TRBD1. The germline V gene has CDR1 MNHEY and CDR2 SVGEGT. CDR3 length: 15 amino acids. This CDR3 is CTSTRTGEGSYEQYF. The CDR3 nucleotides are TGTACCAGCACTCGTACAGGGGAAGGGTCCTACGAGCAGTACTTC.

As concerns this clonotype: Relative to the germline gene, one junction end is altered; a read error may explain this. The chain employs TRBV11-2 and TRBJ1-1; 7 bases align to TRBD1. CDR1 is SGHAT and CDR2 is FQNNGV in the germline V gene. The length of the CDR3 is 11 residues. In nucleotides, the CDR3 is TGTGCCATCAGCCACGGGACAGAAGCGTTCTTT. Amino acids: CAISHGTEAFF.

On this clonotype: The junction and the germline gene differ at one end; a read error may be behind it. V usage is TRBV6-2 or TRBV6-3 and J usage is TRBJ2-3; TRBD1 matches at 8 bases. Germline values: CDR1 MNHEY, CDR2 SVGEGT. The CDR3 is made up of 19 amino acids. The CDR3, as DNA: TGTCCCAGCAATTACCCCCAATCCTGGGACAGGTCTAGCACAGATACGCAGTATTTT. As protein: CPSNYPQSWDRSSTDTQYF.

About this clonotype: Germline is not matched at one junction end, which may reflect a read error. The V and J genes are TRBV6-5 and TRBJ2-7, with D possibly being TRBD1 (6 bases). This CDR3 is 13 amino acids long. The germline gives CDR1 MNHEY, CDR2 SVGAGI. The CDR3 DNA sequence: TGTACCAGCAGCGCAACAGGGTACCGCGAGCAGTACTTC. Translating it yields CTSSATGYREQYF.

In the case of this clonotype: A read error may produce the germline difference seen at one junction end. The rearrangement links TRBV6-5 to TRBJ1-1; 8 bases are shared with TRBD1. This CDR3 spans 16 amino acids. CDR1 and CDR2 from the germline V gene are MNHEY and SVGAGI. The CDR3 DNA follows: TGTGCCAGCAGACGGGACGACAGGGGATGGGACATTGAACCTTTCTTT. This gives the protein CASRRDDRGWDIEPFF.

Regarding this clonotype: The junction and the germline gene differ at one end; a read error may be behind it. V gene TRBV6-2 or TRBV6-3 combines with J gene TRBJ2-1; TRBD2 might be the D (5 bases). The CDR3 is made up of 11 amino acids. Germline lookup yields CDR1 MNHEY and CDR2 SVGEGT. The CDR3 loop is CATSPSRERLF. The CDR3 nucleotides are TGTGCTACCTCCCCGTCGAGGGAGCGGTTATTC.

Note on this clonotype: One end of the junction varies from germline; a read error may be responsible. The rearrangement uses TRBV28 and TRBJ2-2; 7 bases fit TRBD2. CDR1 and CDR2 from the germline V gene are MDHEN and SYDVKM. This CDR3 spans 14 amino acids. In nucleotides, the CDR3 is TGTGCCAGTCGGACCGGGTCAACCAGCGGGGCGCTGTTTTTT. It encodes CASRTGSTSGALFF.

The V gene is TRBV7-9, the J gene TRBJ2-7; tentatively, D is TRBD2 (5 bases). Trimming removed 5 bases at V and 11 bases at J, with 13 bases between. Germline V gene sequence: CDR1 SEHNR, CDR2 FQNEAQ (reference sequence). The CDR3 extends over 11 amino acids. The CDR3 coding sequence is TGTGCCAGCAGCCACAGCTACGGGGAGTACTTC. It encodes CASSHSYGEYF. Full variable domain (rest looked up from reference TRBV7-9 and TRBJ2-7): DTGVSQNPRHKITKRGQNVTFRCDPISEHNRLYWYRQTLGQGPEFLTYFQNEAQLEKSRLLSDRFSAERPKGSFSTLEIQRTEQGDSAMYLCASSHSYGEYFGPGTRLTVT.